What follows describes a single T cell receptor beta chain. Antigen unknown. The junction does not match germline at one end; this may be a read error. This entry comes from a study of T cell responses to AZD1222 COVID-19 vaccine. Findings of the study overall: Across spike, vaccine-associated CD4 TCRs were found, dominant at 160-218 and 743-854. Repertoire sampling was restricted to post-peak T cell response timepoints. Donors skewed white British and female; clonal diversity was possibly underestimated. Increases in Spike-specific TCR breadth and depth were seen after two AZD1222 doses.

The CDR3 is 12 residues long. CDR1 and CDR2 from the germline V gene are LNHDA and SQIVND (reference sequence). Produced via immunoSEQ multiplex PCR; TCRdb's table is partial and in-frame only. This table holds roughly 150,000 clones, 70% to 90% found once. This sequence joins TRBV19 and TRBJ1-2; perhaps TRBD1 as D (6 bases). This sequence was found in an adult who received the AZD1222 COVID-19 vaccine. The sample was peripheral blood, taken 28 days after the second AZD1222 dose. CDR3 DNA: TGTGCCAGCAGTACAGGGCTCGGTGGCTACACCTTC. Encoded protein: CASSTGLGGYTF.